This paragraph covers one T cell receptor beta chain sequence. The antigen it recognizes is unknown. No base qualities exist here, and no much larger clone lies one base off it. The sample belongs to a study of early stage breast cancer tumors (dated by TCRdb to the late 2010s). Looking at the study overall: Of the roughly 15 invasive breast tumors, about a dozen were found to be estrogen receptor-positive, progesterone receptor-positive and HER2-negative. The average read coverage per sample was roughly 10-fold. The samples as a whole yielded around 2.5 million detected templates, corresponding to nearly 1,100,000 unique clonotypes. About 65% of the 12 ER+/PR+/HER2- tumors were invasive ductal carcinomas, while the other four were invasive lobular carcinomas.

Every sample was amplified as two independent genomic DNA replicates, using approximately 0.5 ug for blood and about 1.6 ug for tumor or normal breast. TCRB sequencing of genomic DNA was carried out with the ImmunoSeq Intro kit according to the manufacturer's instructions. The multiplex PCR ran for 25 to 40 cycles using proprietary primers and spike-in control sequences for absolute quantification. Single-end 150-bp reads were used to sequence an 87-bp fragment spanning the CDR3 plus the flanking V and J genes. Each lane of an Illumina MiSeq running version 3.0 chemistry carried seven multiplexed samples, with two replicates apiece. Turning to the authors' computational methods: The vendor's proprietary pipeline handled the raw data processing, merging both replicates into a single result for each sample. To define clonotypes, the study grouped productive rearrangements that shared the V-gene family, CDR3 amino acid sequence and J-gene segment. Clonality was computed as 1 minus the normalized Shannon entropy (Pielou evenness) of TCRB abundances. T cell density was estimated as total templates divided by the number of input cells, with the number of input cells inferred from the DNA input amount. Recon, run with its default parameters, was used to estimate overall repertoire diversity and clonality. Tumor-enriched clonotypes were defined as having over 0.1% abundance in tumor and at least 32-fold higher abundance than in normal breast. TCRdb mirrors the immuneACCESS table, restricted to in-frame sequences. Some clones are absent from its copies; in checked studies, under half trace to an unresolved V gene, and the reason for the others is unknown. V and J calls and clone size are given by that table; D and trimming were obtained from the DNA. The sample profile shows around 5,400 clones; around 70% of them were found once. Around 14% of the sample is in the top ten clones.

Dicing about 17-55 mg of tumor tissue typically gave a DNA yield of more than 2.5 ug. The study profiled bulk TCR beta-chain repertoires in matched peripheral blood, tumor and adjacent normal breast tissue taken from around 15 patients with early-stage breast cancer. After resection, visually identified tumor tissue was excised and placed in prechilled RNAlater. Using a TissueLyser II, about 18-50 mg of tumor tissue was diced and homogenized in RLTplus buffer with beta-mercaptoethanol and antifoaming agent. The Qiagen AllPrep DNA/RNA Mini kit was used for genomic DNA extraction. From a lookup of the germline V gene (reference sequence), CDR1 and CDR2 are GTSNPN and SVGIG. The CDR3, cysteine through phenylalanine, is 12 amino acids long. Only the CDR3 region is kept as DNA, spanning 36 bases read in frame from base 1. V and J are truncated by 2 bases and 7 bases respectively, leaving an intervening sequence of 9 bases.

Points the paper makes about the study in general: Analysis by tumor subtype was prevented by the small cohort size. About 2.7-fold higher T cell density and higher clonality were observed in tumors than in adjacent normal breast tissue. Sequencing bulk genomic DNA from unsorted cells could not capture chain pairing or functional markers like CD4, CD8 and FOXP3. Enriched TCRB sequences shared across patients were found to be mostly commonly generated sequences that were unlikely to play an important role in the tumor microenvironment. Greater similarity was observed between blood and normal breast repertoires than between blood and tumor repertoires, and tumor was distinguished from normal in most of the 16 patients when each tissue was compared with blood.

This receptor was obtained from a person aged 55 to 75 with breast cancer. Input material: breast tumor tissue. The sequence joins TRBV30 to TRBJ1-5; there is no confident call for the D gene. The CDR3 in this case is CAWSKDSQPQHF. The bases read TGTGCCTGGAGTAAGGATTCCCAGCCCCAGCATTTT.